These 30 T cell receptor beta chains share one sample of origin, sequenced in a study of monozygotic twins with inflammatory bowel disease. TCRdb re-called the 5' RACE reads and gives one entry per CDR3 protein, without DNA. Listed are approximately 300,000 distinct CDR3 sequences; over 5% falls within the top ten. Sequencing was carried out using blood. These receptors originate from a human donor with ulcerative colitis or Crohn's disease, or a healthy co-twin of an affected twin (not recorded which).

J is TRBJ1-6 and V is TRBV5-6. The CDR3 length is 14 residues. Germline V gene lookup returns CDR1 SGHDT and CDR2 YYEEEE. The CDR3 protein is CASSYREPNSPLHF.

The chain is built from TRBV15 and TRBJ2-1; TCRdb's D call of TRBD2 is untestable without DNA. Looked up from germline, CDR1 is LNHNV and CDR2 is YYDKDF (reference sequence). The CDR3 is 15 amino acids. The CDR3: CATSRDSGRVAEQFF. Full variable domain (rest looked up from reference TRBV15 and TRBJ2-1): DAMVIQNPRYQVTQFGKPVTLSCSQTLNHNVMYWYQQKSSQAPKLLFHYYDKDFNNEADTPDNFQSRRPNTSFCFLDIRSPGLGDTAMYLCATSRDSGRVAEQFFGPGTRLTVL.

The rearrangement joins TRBV7-2 to TRBJ2-7; checking the TCRdb D call of TRBD2 is not possible without DNA. CDR1 is SGHTA and CDR2 is FQGNSA in the germline V gene. This CDR3 region has 14 residues. CDR3 protein: CASSPLRRVNEQYF.

The genes are TRBV9 and TRBJ2-1. The CDR3 contains 14 residues. Germline V gives CDR1 SGDLS, CDR2 YYNGEE. The CDR3 is CASSESKSRNEQFF.

The V call is TRBV2, the J call TRBJ1-1. From germline, CDR1 is SNHLY and CDR2 FYNNEI. There are 11 residues in the CDR3. The CDR3 region is CASSAATEAFF.

The gene calls are TRBV12-3 or TRBV12-4 and TRBJ1-4. The CDR3 is 17 residues long. CDR3 protein: CASSLGTIGSTNEKLFF.

The rearrangement joins TRBV12-5 to TRBJ2-1; TCRdb proposes TRBD1, but this gene call is untestable without DNA. This CDR3 has 14 residues. The germline CDR1 and CDR2 sequences are LGHNT and FRNRAP. This CDR3 reads CASGSGTSNNEQFF.

This rearrangement joins TRBV6-2 or TRBV6-3 to TRBJ2-5. Per the germline V gene, CDR1 is MNHEY and CDR2 is SVGEGT. This CDR3 has 12 amino acids. The CDR3 sequence: CSEGSSQETQYF.

This chain uses TRBV9 with TRBJ2-2. In germline, CDR1 is SGDLS, CDR2 YYNGEE. The CDR3 spans 15 residues. CDR3 residues: CASSPRLMNTGELFF.

The chain carries TRBV12-3 or TRBV12-4 and TRBJ1-1; TCRdb's D gene call, TRBD1, goes unchecked for lack of DNA. The CDR3 spans 15 residues. CDR3 sequence: CASSPWDRVNTEAFF.

The CDR3 spells CASSQGERGGRGETQYF. The rearrangement uses TRBV4-3 and TRBJ2-5; TCRdb calls TRBD2, which cannot be checked without DNA. The CDR3 runs to 17 residues. Germline CDR1 is LGHNA and CDR2 is YSLEER.

The V and J genes are TRBV28 and TRBJ2-7. The CDR3 has 12 amino acids. Germline CDR1 and CDR2: MDHEN and SYDVKM. CDR3: CASSFRLLEQYF.

The CDR3 reads CASSSTTGGETQYF. This sequence joins TRBV5-1 and TRBJ2-5; TCRdb selects TRBD1, and the lack of DNA leaves this call unchecked. Germline CDR1 is SGHRS and CDR2 is YFSETQ. CDR3 length: 14 amino acids.

The chain joins TRBV2 to TRBJ2-2; the D gene TCRdb calls, TRBD2, cannot be checked with no DNA. The CDR3 runs to 19 residues. The germline V gene encodes CDR1 SNHLY and CDR2 FYNNEI. The CDR3 sequence is CASREGLAGGRANTGELFF.

The chain employs TRBV30 and TRBJ2-2. The CDR3 is 17 residues long. CDR1 is GTSNPN, CDR2 SVGIG, per germline (reference sequence). CDR3 sequence reads: CAWSPRVMSLNTGELFF.

This chain uses TRBV7-2 with TRBJ2-1. Germline CDR1 and CDR2: SGHTA and FQGNSA. The CDR3 spans 13 residues. The chain's CDR3 is CASSLADFIPAFF.

The chain uses TRBV15 and TRBJ1-1. The CDR3 loop spans 13 amino acids. Germline assignment: CDR1 LNHNV and CDR2 YYDKDF (reference sequence). The CDR3 loop is CATSRGRAAEAFF.

The chain carries TRBV9 and TRBJ1-2; TCRdb's D gene call, TRBD1, goes unchecked for lack of DNA. CDR1 and CDR2 (germline): SGDLS, YYNGEE. CDR3 length: 13 amino acids. CDR3 residues: CASSLAGTGGYTF.

The rearrangement links TRBV3-1 to TRBJ1-6. Germline V gives CDR1 LGHDT, CDR2 YNNKEL (reference sequence). The length of the CDR3 is 17 residues. CDR3 protein: CASSRKTRSSYNSPLHF. Filled out from reference TRBV3-1 and TRBJ1-6, the complete variable domain reads DTAVSQTPKYLVTQMGNDKSIKCEQNLGHDTMYWYKQDSKKFLKIMFSYNNKELIINETVPNRFSPKSPDKAHLNLHINSLELGDSAVYFCASSRKTRSSYNSPLHFGNGTRLTVT.

The V gene is TRBV2, the J gene TRBJ2-1; TCRdb reports TRBD1, a call that lacks DNA to check it against. This CDR3 is 15 amino acids long. Germline CDR1 and CDR2: SNHLY and FYNNEI. This chain's CDR3 is CASTQDRGSYNEQFF.

The chain joins TRBV4-2 to TRBJ2-7; the TCRdb D gene call, TRBD2, has no DNA to confirm it. CDR3 length: 15 amino acids. In germline, CDR1 is LGHNA, CDR2 YNFKEQ. The CDR3 is CASSQPGLASNEQYF.

The chain combines TRBV6-2 or TRBV6-3 with TRBJ1-2; TCRdb names TRBD1, which stays unverified in the absence of DNA. Germline CDR1 is MNHEY and CDR2 is SVGEGT. The CDR3 has 13 amino acids. CDR3 protein: CASRSTGGSGYTF.

CDR3 region: CASSLIETAPVIRGYTF. The chain has TRBV28 and TRBJ1-2; TCRdb's D call, TRBD1, is unchecked because there is no DNA. The CDR3 extends over 17 amino acids. Germline V gene sequence: CDR1 MDHEN, CDR2 SYDVKM.

The CDR3 reads CAWSGPGSGNTIYF. The genes are TRBV30 and TRBJ1-3. The length of the CDR3 is 14 residues. CDR1 is GTSNPN and CDR2 is SVGIG in the germline V gene (reference sequence). The whole variable domain, remainder taken from reference TRBV30 and TRBJ1-3, is SQTIHQWPATLVQPVGSPLSLECTVEGTSNPNLYWYRQAAGRGLQLLFYSVGIGQISSEVPQNLSASRPQDRQFILSSKKLLLSDSGFYLCAWSGPGSGNTIYFGEGSWLTVV.

This sequence joins TRBV28 and TRBJ2-6; the D call from TCRdb, TRBD2, cannot be confirmed without DNA. Looked up from germline, CDR1 is MDHEN and CDR2 is SYDVKM. The CDR3 is 16 residues long. CDR3 loop: CASSLQIVAGANVLTF.

This chain connects TRBV5-1 to TRBJ2-1; the D call of TRBD2 rests on TCRdb alone, since no DNA is present to check it. Germline V gene sequence: CDR1 SGHRS, CDR2 YFSETQ. This CDR3 is built from 20 residues. CDR3 region: CASSSVGGLAGGNSYNEQFF.

The gene calls are TRBV2 and TRBJ1-1; TCRdb's D call of TRBD1 is untestable without DNA. The CDR3 has 14 residues. Germline V CDR1 and CDR2: SNHLY, FYNNEI. This chain's CDR3 is CASSAGRMNTEAFF.

The V call is TRBV7-8, the J call TRBJ1-2; absent DNA, TCRdb's TRBD1 call cannot be checked. The length of the CDR3 is 15 residues. CDR1 SGHVS and CDR2 FQNEAQ come from the germline V gene. The CDR3 sequence: CASSLKGGIFYGYTF.

The rearrangement joins TRBV18 to TRBJ2-7; TCRdb's D call of TRBD2 is untestable without DNA. Germline values: CDR1 KGHSH, CDR2 LQKENI. The CDR3 contains 16 residues. CDR3: CASSPPLAGVGYEQYF.

This chain uses TRBV12-3 or TRBV12-4 with TRBJ2-7; TCRdb returns TRBD2, unconfirmable since there is no DNA. CDR3 length: 15 amino acids. The chain's CDR3 is CASSRGLASIYEQYF.